This T cell receptor (beta chain) was recorded in a study of blood T cell repertoires in COVID-19. Methods used by the authors: Reference gene primer amplification in the assay estimated nucleated cell counts. The table came from immunoSEQ multiplex PCR; TCRdb's copy has only in-frame clones and leaves some out. That table is the source of V, J and clone size, and D and trimming were worked out from the DNA. The data contain about 190,000 clones, roughly 89% of them singletons. V lost 1 base to trimming and J lost 1 base, with 8 bases between them. The germline gives CDR1 SGHNT, CDR2 YYREEE (reference sequence). CDR3 length: 15 amino acids.

The TCR comes from a man aged 35-49 years with acute or convalescent COVID-19. The chain links TRBV5-4 to TRBJ1-4; perhaps TRBD1 as D (5 bases). The specimen sequenced was peripheral blood. CDR3 sequence (DNA): TGTGCCAGCAGCTTGATGACAGAAACTAATGAAAAACTGTTTTTT. Residues: CASSLMTETNEKLFF.